This passage covers 10 T cell receptor beta chains from one sample sequenced in a study of blood T cell repertoires in COVID-19. Sequencing used immunoSEQ multiplex PCR; TCRdb keeps in-frame clones, though not all of them. This table has about 220,000 clones, 70% to 85% appearing once. The sequenced sample consisted of PBMCs or T cells enriched from blood (not recorded which). These receptors were taken from a woman aged 55-70 years who had recovered from COVID-19.

The chain uses TRBV5-1 and TRBJ1-5; a possible D gene is TRBD1 (6 bases). The germline V gene has CDR1 SGHRS and CDR2 YFSETQ. The V and J ends lost 4 bases and 1 base respectively, with 15 bases between them. The CDR3 has 16 amino acids. The CDR3 nucleotides read TGCGCCAGCAGCCTGGGGGCGGGAGGAAGCAATCAGCCCCAGCATTTT. It is translated as CASSLGAGGSNQPQHF.

This sequence joins TRBV5-1 and TRBJ1-2; D might be TRBD1 (6 bases). V lost 5 bases, J lost 12 bases, and 17 bases lay in between. The CDR3 has 12 residues. Germline CDR1 reads SGHRS; CDR2 reads YFSETQ. The CDR3: CASRHGQFPNTF. The CDR3, as DNA: TGCGCCAGCAGACATGGACAGTTTCCAAACACCTTC.

The V gene is TRBV7-2, the J gene TRBJ2-2, with a tentative D call TRBD2 (6 bases). The CDR3 runs 13 residues. Germline V lookup: CDR1 SGHTA, CDR2 FQGNSA. Deletions cut 4 bases from V and 8 bases from J, with 11 bases between. DNA for the CDR3: TGTGCCAGCAGCTCACGGGCGGGGGGGGAGCTGTTTTTT. This gives the protein CASSSRAGGELFF.

The chain has TRBV27 and TRBJ1-5, with D unresolved. The CDR3 runs 14 residues. V was shortened by 3 bases and J by 6 bases, with 12 bases between the two germline ends. The germline V gene has CDR1 MNHEY and CDR2 SMNVEV (reference sequence). This chain's CDR3 is CASSFFGRGQPQHF. The CDR3, as DNA: TGTGCCAGCAGTTTTTTTGGCCGGGGTCAGCCCCAGCATTTT.

This chain joins TRBV27 and TRBJ2-5, with D perhaps matching TRBD1 (5 bases). V lost 6 bases, J lost 3 bases, and 20 bases lay in between. The CDR3 is 16 residues long. CDR1 and CDR2 (germline): MNHEY, SMNVEV (reference sequence). The CDR3 DNA sequence: TGTGCCAGCAGCCCTACTCCGGCAGGGCGGAAAGAGACCCAGTACTTC. Its protein is CASSPTPAGRKETQYF.

The genes are TRBV30 and TRBJ2-3; D gene uncertain. Germline assignment: CDR1 GTSNPN and CDR2 SVGIG (reference sequence). The CDR3 runs 16 residues. Trimming stripped 0 bases from V and 2 bases from J, with 15 bases between. CDR3 amino acids: CAWSVLNSSDTDTQYF. DNA for the CDR3: TGTGCCTGGAGTGTACTAAATAGTTCGGACACAGATACGCAGTATTTT.

This clone was counted once. The V call is TRBV5-1, the J call TRBJ2-7; a possible D gene is TRBD2 (5 bases). CDR1 and CDR2 from the germline V gene are SGHRS and YFSETQ. This CDR3 has 16 residues. Trimming removed 0 bases at V and 5 bases at J, with 18 bases between. DNA for the CDR3: TGCGCCAGCAGCTTGGCCCGGGTGGACTCGAACCACGAGCAGTACTTC. Protein product: CASSLARVDSNHEQYF.

The chain is built from TRBV7-8 and TRBJ2-7; 8 nucleotides line up with TRBD2. This CDR3 comprises 15 residues. Germline CDR1 reads SGHVS; CDR2 reads FQNEAQ. The ends lost 5 bases at V and 0 bases at J; junction bases unmatched: 6. The CDR3 coding sequence is TGTGCCAGCAGCCCCCGGGAGGGGAGCTCCTACGAGCAGTACTTC. The encoded protein is CASSPREGSSYEQYF.

The rearrangement links TRBV27 to TRBJ2-3; a weak D match, TRBD2 (6 bases). The ends were cut back, 7 bases at V and 2 bases at J, with 10 bases in the middle. This CDR3 is 13 amino acids long. Germline CDR1 and CDR2: MNHEY and SMNVEV (reference sequence). The CDR3 region is CASMGRFTDTQYF. The CDR3 bases are TGTGCCAGCATGGGGAGGTTCACAGATACGCAGTATTTT.

The chain carries TRBV6-6 and TRBJ1-3; weak D call: TRBD1 (6 bases). The CDR3 spans 16 residues. V was trimmed by 5 bases and J by 1 base, leaving 15 bases between them. In germline, CDR1 is MNHNY, CDR2 SVGAGI (reference sequence). The CDR3 sequence: CASSRNLQGSGNTIYF. The CDR3 nucleotides read TGTGCCAGCAGTCGAAATTTACAGGGTTCTGGAAACACCATATATTTT.